One and the same sample provided the 14 T cell receptor beta chains below, sequenced in a study of blood T cells in healthy people across ages (dated by TCRdb to the mid-2010s). Libraries were prepared through 5' RACE. Sequencing was performed on an Illumina HiSeq 2500. A second PCR of roughly 7 to 11 cycles was performed with a sample-barcoded 5' primer and a J-beta primer mix. The public reads were quality trimmed at Q25 with fastp and then assembled into clones with MiXCR by TCRdb, keeping productive beta chains. Entries are consolidated by CDR3 protein sequence, retaining the most common genes and DNA. The sample contains roughly 790,000 distinct CDR3 sequences, around 46% of them found a single time. Of the sample, more than 20% is held by the ten largest clones. The sequencing input was blood. The receptors shown here come from a woman aged 55-70 years in good health.

This clonotype showed up just a few times. The chain links TRBV7-3 to TRBJ2-1; TRBD2 matches 8 bases. This CDR3 spans 14 amino acids. The junction had 8 bases not matched to a gene; V was cut back by 5 bases and J by 8 bases. CDR1 and CDR2 (germline): SGHTA, FQGTGA. The CDR3 coding sequence is TGTGCCAGCAGCCCCCGACTAGCGTCGGATGAGCAGTTCTTC. Residues: CASSPRLASDEQFF.

The chain combines TRBV7-6 with TRBJ2-6; TRBD1 or TRBD2 may be the D gene (5 bases each). Germline-derived CDR1 and CDR2 are SGHVS and FNYEAQ. The CDR3 runs to 16 residues. The V gene lost 0 bases and the J gene lost 2 bases, with 8 bases spanning the gap. CDR3 residues: CASSLAMGAGANVLTF. As DNA, the CDR3 is TGTGCCAGCAGCTTAGCTATGGGGGCTGGGGCCAACGTCCTGACTTTC.

Only a few counts were recorded for this clonotype. The chain combines TRBV5-5 with TRBJ1-2; no reliable D call. Germline CDR1 SGHKS, CDR2 YYEKEE (reference sequence). The CDR3 extends over 15 amino acids. Trimming shortened V by 0 bases and J by 1 base, and 10 bases separated the two germline ends. In DNA, the CDR3 is TGTGCCAGCAGCTTGGAGGCAGCCATTAACTATGGCTACACCTTC. Its protein product is CASSLEAAINYGYTF.

This chain joins TRBV18 and TRBJ2-5; D not certain. The V gene's germline CDR1 is KGHSH and CDR2 LQKENI. Trimming left V 4 bases short and J 5 bases short, with 11 bases between. The CDR3 runs to 13 residues. Written as DNA, the CDR3 is TGTGCCAGCTCACGGGGTGAGGACGAGACCCAGTACTTC. This translates into CASSRGEDETQYF.

V usage is TRBV3-1 and J usage is TRBJ2-1; D gene ambiguous. Deletions cut 0 bases from V and 8 bases from J, with 8 bases between. Germline CDR1 is LGHDT and CDR2 is YNNKEL (reference sequence). The CDR3 extends over 13 amino acids. CDR3 residues: CASSQDPKDEQFF. The CDR3 nucleotides are TGTGCCAGCAGCCAAGATCCCAAGGATGAGCAGTTCTTC.

This clonotype showed up many times. CDR3 in amino acids: CASSQELRRAQETQYF. The CDR3 bases are TGTGCCAGCAGCCAAGAGCTTAGGCGGGCCCAAGAGACCCAGTACTTC. The chain joins TRBV4-2 to TRBJ2-5; D might be TRBD2 (5 bases). V was trimmed by 0 bases and J by 1 base, leaving 12 bases between them. Germline-derived CDR1 and CDR2 are LGHNA and YNFKEQ. This CDR3 has 16 amino acids.

This clonotype was detected a few times. J is TRBJ2-1 and V is TRBV12-5; a weak D match, TRBD1 (7 bases). V dropped 3 bases and J dropped 4 bases, with 16 bases sitting between them. CDR1 and CDR2 from the germline V gene are LGHNT and FRNRAP. CDR3 length: 16 residues. This chain's CDR3 is CASGLPGGTSYNEQFF. The CDR3 region has the DNA TGTGCTAGTGGTTTACCAGGGGGGACTTCTTACAATGAGCAGTTCTTC.

This clonotype was seen a handful of times. This rearrangement joins TRBV25-1 to TRBJ2-3, with D tentatively TRBD1 (6 bases). This CDR3 is built from 16 residues. Germline CDR1 is MGHDK and CDR2 is SYGVNS. The V end lost 3 bases, the J end lost 2 bases, and 15 bases lay between the germline ends. In DNA, the CDR3 is TGTGCCAGCAGTGATGGAGGACAGCGTTACACAGATACGCAGTATTTT. It encodes CASSDGGQRYTDTQYF.

The CDR3: CASQPQVGFRGPRTKNIQYF. CDR3 nucleotide sequence: TGTGCCAGCCAACCTCAGGTTGGGTTTCGGGGGCCACGAACCAAAAACATTCAGTACTTC. This chain uses TRBV12-3 or TRBV12-4 with TRBJ2-4, with D possibly called TRBD1 or TRBD2 (6 bases each). This CDR3 region has 20 residues. Trimming pared 8 bases from V and 2 bases from J, leaving 31 bases between.

This chain uses TRBV20-1 with TRBJ2-1; TRBD1 matches 7 bases. The CDR3 spans 13 residues. CDR1 and CDR2 from the germline V gene are DFQATT and SNEGSKA (reference sequence). With 5 bases clipped from V and 5 bases from J, the junction kept 6 bases outside the gene matches. The CDR3 spells CSAAGTENNEQFF. For the CDR3, the DNA is TGCAGTGCTGCCGGGACAGAGAACAATGAGCAGTTCTTC.

The V and J genes are TRBV6-1 and TRBJ2-3; 7 positions agree with TRBD1. J lost 5 bases, V lost 1 base, and 6 bases had no gene match. The CDR3 is made up of 15 amino acids. In germline, CDR1 is MNHNS, CDR2 SASEGT. CDR3 in amino acids: CASSEGTGQVDTQYF. CDR3 coding DNA: TGTGCCAGCAGTGAAGGGACAGGTCAGGTAGATACGCAGTATTTT.

This clonotype has just a few counts. This chain connects TRBV4-3 to TRBJ1-2; 7 bases are shared with TRBD1. This CDR3 is built from 13 residues. The germline gives CDR1 LGHNA, CDR2 YSLEER. V shed 0 bases, J shed 8 bases, and the junction held 3 bases outside the gene matches. The CDR3 DNA follows: TGCGCCAGCAGCCAAGATCAGGGGGACGGCTACACCTTC. It encodes CASSQDQGDGYTF.

In its sample, this clonotype was seen a few times. The V call is TRBV6-6, the J call TRBJ1-5, with TRBD1 identical over 7 bases. CDR3 length: 14 residues. V gave up 10 bases and J gave up 4 bases; unmatched junction bases: 10. CDR1 and CDR2 from the germline V gene are MNHNY and SVGAGI (reference sequence). CDR3 DNA: TGTGCCATTAAGGGAGGGGGCGCAAATCAGCCCCAGCATTTT. This translates into CAIKGGGANQPQHF.

The genes are TRBV29-1 and TRBJ2-1; D unresolved. The V end lost 6 bases, the J end lost 0 bases, and 18 bases lay between the germline ends. This CDR3 contains 16 residues. The germline V gene encodes CDR1 SQVTM and CDR2 ANQGSEA. This CDR3 reads CSVLFIVPSSYNEQFF. The CDR3 DNA reads as TGCAGCGTCCTATTCATCGTTCCGAGCTCCTACAATGAGCAGTTCTTC.